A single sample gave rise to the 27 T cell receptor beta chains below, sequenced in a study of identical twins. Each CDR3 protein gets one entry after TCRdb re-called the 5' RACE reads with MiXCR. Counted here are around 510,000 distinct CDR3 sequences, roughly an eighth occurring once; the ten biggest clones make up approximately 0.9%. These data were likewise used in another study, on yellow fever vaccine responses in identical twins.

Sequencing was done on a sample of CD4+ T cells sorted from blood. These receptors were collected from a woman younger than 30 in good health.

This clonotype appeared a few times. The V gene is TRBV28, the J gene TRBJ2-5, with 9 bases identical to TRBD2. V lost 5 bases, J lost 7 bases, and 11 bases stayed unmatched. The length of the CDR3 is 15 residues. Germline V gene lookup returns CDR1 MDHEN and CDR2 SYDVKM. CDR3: CASSQAGGVWGTQYF. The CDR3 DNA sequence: TGTGCCAGCAGTCAAGCGGGAGGAGTCTGGGGGACCCAGTACTTC. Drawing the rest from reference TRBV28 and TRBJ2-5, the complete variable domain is DVKVTQSSRYLVKRTGEKVFLECVQDMDHENMFWYRQDPGLGLRLIYFSYDVKMKEKGDIPEGYSVSREKKERFSLILESASTNQTSMYLCASSQAGGVWGTQYFGPGTRLLVL.

The CDR3, as DNA: TGTGCCAGCTCACCACTAGGACTAGCGGGACCTGGCACAGATACGCAGTATTTT. Translating gives CASSPLGLAGPGTDTQYF. The rearrangement links TRBV18 to TRBJ2-3; 12 bases are shared with TRBD2. In germline, CDR1 is KGHSH, CDR2 LQKENI. The junction had 6 bases not matched to a gene; V was cut back by 1 base and J by 1 base. This CDR3 is 18 amino acids long.

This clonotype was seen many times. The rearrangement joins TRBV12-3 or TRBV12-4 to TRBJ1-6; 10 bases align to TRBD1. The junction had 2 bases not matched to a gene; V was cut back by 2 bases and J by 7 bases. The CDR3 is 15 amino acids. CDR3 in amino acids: CASSLRTGGNSPLHF. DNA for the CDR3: TGTGCCAGCAGTTTAAGGACAGGGGGAAATTCACCCCTCCACTTT.

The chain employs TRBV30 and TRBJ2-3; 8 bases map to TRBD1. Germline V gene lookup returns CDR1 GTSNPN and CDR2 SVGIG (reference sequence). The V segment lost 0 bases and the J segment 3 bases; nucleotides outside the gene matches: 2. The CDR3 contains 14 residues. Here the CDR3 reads CAWSVQGATDTQYF. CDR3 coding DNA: TGTGCCTGGAGTGTCCAGGGGGCGACAGATACGCAGTATTTT.

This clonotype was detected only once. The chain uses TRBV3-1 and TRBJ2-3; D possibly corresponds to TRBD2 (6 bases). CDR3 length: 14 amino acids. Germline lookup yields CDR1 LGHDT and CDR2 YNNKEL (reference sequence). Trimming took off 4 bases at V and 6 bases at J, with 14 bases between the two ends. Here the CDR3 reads CASSPDLSGDTQYF. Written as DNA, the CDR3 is TGTGCCAGCAGCCCAGACCTTAGCGGCGATACGCAGTATTTT.

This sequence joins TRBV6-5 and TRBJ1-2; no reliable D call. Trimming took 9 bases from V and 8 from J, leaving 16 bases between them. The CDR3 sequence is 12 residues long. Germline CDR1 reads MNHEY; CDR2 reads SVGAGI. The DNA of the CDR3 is TGTGCCAGTTTTATCAAGGTTGGCGGCTACACCTTC. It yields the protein CASFIKVGGYTF.

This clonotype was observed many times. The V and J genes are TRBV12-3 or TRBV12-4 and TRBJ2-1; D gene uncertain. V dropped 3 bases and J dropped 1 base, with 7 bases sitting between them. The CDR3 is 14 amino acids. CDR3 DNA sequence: TGTGCCAGCAGTTTTCGGAAATCCTACAATGAGCAGTTCTTC. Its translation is CASSFRKSYNEQFF.

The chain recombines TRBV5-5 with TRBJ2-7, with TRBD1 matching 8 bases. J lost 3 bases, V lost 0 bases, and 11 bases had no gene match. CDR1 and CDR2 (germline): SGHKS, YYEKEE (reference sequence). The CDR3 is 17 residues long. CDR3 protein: CASSLGTGTGLFYEQYF. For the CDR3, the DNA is TGTGCCAGCAGCTTGGGAACCGGGACAGGACTATTCTACGAGCAGTACTTC. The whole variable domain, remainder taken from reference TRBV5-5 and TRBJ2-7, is DAGVTQSPTHLIKTRGQQVTLRCSPISGHKSVSWYQQVLGQGPQFIFQYYEKEERGRGNFPDRFSARQFPNYSSELNVNALLLGDSALYLCASSLGTGTGLFYEQYFGPGTRLTVT.

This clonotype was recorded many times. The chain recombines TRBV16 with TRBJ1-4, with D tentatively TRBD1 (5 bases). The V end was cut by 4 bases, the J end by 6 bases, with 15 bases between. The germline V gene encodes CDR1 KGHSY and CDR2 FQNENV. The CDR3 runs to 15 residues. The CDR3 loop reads CASSPNGASYEKLFF. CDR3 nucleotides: TGTGCCAGCAGCCCCAATGGGGCGTCCTATGAAAAACTGTTTTTT.

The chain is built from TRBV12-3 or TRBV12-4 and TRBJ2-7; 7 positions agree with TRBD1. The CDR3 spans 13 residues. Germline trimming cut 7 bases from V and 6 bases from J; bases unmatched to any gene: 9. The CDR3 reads CASTPATGSEQYF. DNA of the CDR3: TGTGCCAGCACACCGGCGACAGGGAGCGAGCAGTACTTC.

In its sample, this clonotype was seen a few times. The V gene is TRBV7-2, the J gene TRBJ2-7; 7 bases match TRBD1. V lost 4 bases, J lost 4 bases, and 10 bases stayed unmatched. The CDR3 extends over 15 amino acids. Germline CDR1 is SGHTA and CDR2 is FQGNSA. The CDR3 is CASSYQSGQKYEQYF. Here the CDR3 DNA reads TGTGCCAGCAGCTATCAATCGGGACAGAAATACGAGCAGTACTTC.

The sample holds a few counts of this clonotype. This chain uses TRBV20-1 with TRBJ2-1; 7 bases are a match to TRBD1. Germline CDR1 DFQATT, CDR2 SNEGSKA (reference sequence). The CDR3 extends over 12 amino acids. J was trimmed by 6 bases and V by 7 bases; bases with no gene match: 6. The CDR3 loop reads CSENRGGNEQFF. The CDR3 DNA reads TGCAGTGAGAACAGGGGTGGCAATGAGCAGTTCTTC.

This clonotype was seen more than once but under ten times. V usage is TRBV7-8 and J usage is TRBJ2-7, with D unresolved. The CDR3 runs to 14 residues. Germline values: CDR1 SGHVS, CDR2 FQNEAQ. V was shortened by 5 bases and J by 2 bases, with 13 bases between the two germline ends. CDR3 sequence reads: CASSPAAQTYEQYF. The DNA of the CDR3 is TGTGCCAGCAGCCCGGCCGCCCAGACCTACGAGCAGTACTTC. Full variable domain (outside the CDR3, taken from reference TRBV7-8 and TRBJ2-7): GAGVSQSPRYKVAKRGQDVALRCDPISGHVSLFWYQQALGQGPEFLTYFQNEAQLDKSGLPSDRFFAERPEGSVSTLKIQRTQQEDSAVYLCASSPAAQTYEQYFGPGTRLTVT.

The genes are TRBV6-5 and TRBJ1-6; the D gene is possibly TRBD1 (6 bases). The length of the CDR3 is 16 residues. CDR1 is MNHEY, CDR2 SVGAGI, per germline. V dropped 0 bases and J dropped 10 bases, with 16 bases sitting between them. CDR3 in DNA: TGTGCCAGCAGTTACTCGGCATTGGGGGCCGAGTCACCCCTCCACTTT. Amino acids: CASSYSALGAESPLHF.

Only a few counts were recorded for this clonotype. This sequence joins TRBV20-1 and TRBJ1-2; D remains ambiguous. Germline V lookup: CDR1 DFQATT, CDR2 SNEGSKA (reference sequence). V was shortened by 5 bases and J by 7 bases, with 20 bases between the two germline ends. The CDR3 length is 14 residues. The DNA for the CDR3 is TGCAGTGCTGGACTAGGAAGCAAAGAGGGTGGCTACACCTTC. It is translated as CSAGLGSKEGGYTF.

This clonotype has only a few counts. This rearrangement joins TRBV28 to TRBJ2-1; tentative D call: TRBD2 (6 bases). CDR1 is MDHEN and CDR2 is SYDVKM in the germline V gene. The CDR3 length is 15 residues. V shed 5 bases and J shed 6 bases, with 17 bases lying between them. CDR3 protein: CASSPPGLQSNEQFF. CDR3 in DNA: TGTGCCAGCAGTCCCCCGGGACTGCAGTCCAATGAGCAGTTCTTC.

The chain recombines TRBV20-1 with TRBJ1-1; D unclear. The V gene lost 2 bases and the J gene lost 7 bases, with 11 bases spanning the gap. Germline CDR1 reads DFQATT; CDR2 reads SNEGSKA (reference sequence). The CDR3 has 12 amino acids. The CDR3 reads CSARRAEDEAFF. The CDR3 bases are TGCAGTGCTAGAAGGGCGGAGGATGAAGCTTTCTTT.

CDR3 nucleotide sequence: TGTGCCAGCAGCAAGGGTCCGAGGGATGAGCAGTTCTTC. Residues: CASSKGPRDEQFF. This chain connects TRBV7-2 to TRBJ2-1; TRBD2 might be the D (5 bases). V lost 5 bases and J 8 bases, leaving 13 bases between the germline ends. CDR1 and CDR2 from the germline V gene are SGHTA and FQGNSA. The CDR3 spans 13 residues.

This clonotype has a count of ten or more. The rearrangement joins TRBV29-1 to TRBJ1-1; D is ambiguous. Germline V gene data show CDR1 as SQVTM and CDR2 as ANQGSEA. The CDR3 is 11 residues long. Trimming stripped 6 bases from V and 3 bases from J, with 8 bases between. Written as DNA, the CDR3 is TGCAGCGTGCACGAGTACACTGAAGCTTTCTTT. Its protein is CSVHEYTEAFF.

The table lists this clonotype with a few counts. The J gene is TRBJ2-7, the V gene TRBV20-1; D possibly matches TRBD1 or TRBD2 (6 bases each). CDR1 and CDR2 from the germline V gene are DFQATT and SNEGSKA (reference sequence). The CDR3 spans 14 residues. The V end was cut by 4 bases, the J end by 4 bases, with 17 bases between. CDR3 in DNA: TGCAGTGCTAAGAGGGGGGCGAGGTCTTACGAGCAGTACTTC. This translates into CSAKRGARSYEQYF.

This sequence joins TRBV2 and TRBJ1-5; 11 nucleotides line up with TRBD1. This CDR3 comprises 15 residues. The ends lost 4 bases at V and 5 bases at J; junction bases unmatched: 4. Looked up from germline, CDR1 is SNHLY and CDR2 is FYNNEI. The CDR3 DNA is TGTGCCAGCAGTGGGGGACAGGGGGAATATCAGCCCCAGCATTTT. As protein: CASSGGQGEYQPQHF. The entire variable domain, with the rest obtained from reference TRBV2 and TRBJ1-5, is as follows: EPEVTQTPSHQVTQMGQEVILRCVPISNHLYFYWYRQILGQKVEFLVSFYNNEISEKSEIFDDQFSVERPDGSNFTLKIRSTKLEDSAMYFCASSGGQGEYQPQHFGDGTRLSIL.

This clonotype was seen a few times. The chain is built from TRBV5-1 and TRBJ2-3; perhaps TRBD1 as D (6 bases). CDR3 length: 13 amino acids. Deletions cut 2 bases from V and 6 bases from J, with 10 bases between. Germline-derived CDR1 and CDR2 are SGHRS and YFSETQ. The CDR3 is CASSFQGIDTQYF. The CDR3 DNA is TGCGCCAGCAGCTTCCAGGGGATTGATACGCAGTATTTT.

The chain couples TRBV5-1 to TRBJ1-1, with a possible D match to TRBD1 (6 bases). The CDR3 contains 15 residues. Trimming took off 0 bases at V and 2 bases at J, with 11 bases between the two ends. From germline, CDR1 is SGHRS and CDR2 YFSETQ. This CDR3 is CASSLEGGPNTEAFF. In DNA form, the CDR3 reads TGCGCCAGCAGCTTGGAGGGGGGCCCTAACACTGAAGCTTTCTTT. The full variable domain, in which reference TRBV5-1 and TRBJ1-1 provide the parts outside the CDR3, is KAGVTQTPRYLIKTRGQQVTLSCSPISGHRSVSWYQQTPGQGLQFLFEYFSETQRNKGNFPGRFSGRQFSNSRSEMNVSTLELGDSALYLCASSLEGGPNTEAFFGQGTRLTVV.

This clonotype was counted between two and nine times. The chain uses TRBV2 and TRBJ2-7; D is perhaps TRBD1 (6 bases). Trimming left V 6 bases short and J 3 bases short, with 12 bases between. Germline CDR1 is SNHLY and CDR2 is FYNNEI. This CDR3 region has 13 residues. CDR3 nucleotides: TGTGCCAGCAGAGACCGGGACATCTACGAGCAGTACTTC. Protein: CASRDRDIYEQYF.

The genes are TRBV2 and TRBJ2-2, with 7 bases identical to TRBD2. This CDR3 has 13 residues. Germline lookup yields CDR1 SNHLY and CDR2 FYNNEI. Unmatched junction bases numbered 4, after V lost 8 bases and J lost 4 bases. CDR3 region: CASGSGVTGELFF. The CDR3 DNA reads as TGTGCCAGCGGGAGCGGGGTCACCGGGGAGCTGTTTTTT.

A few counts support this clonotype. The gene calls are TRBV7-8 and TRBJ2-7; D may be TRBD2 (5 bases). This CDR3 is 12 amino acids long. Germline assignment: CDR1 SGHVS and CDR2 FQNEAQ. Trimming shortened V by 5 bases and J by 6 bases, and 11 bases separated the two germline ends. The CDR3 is CASSRERREQYF. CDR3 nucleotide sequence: TGTGCCAGCAGCAGGGAGCGGCGCGAGCAGTACTTC.

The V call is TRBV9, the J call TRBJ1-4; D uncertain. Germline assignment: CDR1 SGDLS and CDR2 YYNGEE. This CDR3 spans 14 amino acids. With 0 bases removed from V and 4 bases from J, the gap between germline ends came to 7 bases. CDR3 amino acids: CASSVGPFNEKLFF. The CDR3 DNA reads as TGTGCCAGCAGCGTAGGACCTTTTAATGAAAAACTGTTTTTT.